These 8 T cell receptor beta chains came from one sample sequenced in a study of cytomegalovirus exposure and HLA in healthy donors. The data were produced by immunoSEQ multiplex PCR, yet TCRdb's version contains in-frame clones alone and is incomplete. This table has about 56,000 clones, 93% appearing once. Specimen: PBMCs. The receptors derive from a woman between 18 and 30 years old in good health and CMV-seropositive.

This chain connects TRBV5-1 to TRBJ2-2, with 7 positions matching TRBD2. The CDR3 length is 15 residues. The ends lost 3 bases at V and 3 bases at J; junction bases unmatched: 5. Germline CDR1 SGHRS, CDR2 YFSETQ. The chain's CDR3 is CASSSQGGDTGELFF. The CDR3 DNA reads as TGCGCCAGCAGCTCGCAGGGAGGGGACACCGGGGAGCTGTTTTTT.

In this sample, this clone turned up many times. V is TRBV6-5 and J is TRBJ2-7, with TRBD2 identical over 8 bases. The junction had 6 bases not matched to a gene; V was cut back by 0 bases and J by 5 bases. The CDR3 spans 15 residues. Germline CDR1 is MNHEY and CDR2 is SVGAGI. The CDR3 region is CASSYSPGGPHEQYF. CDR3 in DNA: TGTGCCAGCAGTTACTCACCGGGGGGGCCCCACGAGCAGTACTTC.

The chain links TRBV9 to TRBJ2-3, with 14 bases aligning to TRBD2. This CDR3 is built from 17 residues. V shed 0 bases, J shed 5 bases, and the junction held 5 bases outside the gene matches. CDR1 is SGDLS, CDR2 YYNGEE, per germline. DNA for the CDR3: TGTGCCAGCAGCGTAGGACTAGCGGGGGGGCCTCAAGATACGCAGTATTTT. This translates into CASSVGLAGGPQDTQYF.

The CDR3 coding sequence is TGCGCCAGCAGCCAAGAAAACAGGGCTGGAAACACCATATATTTT. Amino acid sequence: CASSQENRAGNTIYF. The chain couples TRBV4-3 to TRBJ1-3; possible D gene TRBD1, 6 bases. Germline lookup yields CDR1 LGHNA and CDR2 YSLEER. V gave up 0 bases and J gave up 2 bases, with 8 bases separating them. The CDR3 covers 15 residues.

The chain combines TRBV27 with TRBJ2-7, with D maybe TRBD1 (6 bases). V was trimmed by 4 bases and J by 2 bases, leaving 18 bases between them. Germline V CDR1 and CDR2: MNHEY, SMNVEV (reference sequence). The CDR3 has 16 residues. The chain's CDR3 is CASSSAPTGPAYEQYF. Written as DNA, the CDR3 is TGTGCCAGCAGTTCGGCCCCCACAGGGCCAGCCTACGAGCAGTACTTC.

Here the CDR3 DNA reads TGTGCCAGCTCAACGGGGACTGAAACCTACGAGCAGTACTTC. Its translation: CASSTGTETYEQYF. This chain links TRBV5-5 with TRBJ2-7; D is possibly TRBD2 (6 bases). CDR3 length equals 14 residues. Germline CDR1 reads SGHKS; CDR2 reads YYEKEE (reference sequence). V was cut by 7 bases and J by 2 bases, with 16 bases left in between.

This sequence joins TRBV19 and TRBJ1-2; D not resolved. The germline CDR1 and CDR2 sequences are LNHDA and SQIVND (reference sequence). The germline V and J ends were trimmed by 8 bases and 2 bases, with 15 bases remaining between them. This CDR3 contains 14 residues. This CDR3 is CASGRVMENYGYTF. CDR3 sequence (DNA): TGTGCCAGTGGGCGGGTGATGGAGAACTATGGCTACACCTTC.

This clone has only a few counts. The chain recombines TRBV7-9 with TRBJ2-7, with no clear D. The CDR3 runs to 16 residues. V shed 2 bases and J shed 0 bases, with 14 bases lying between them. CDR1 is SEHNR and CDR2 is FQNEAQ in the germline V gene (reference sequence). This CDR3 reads CASSLWAGLSSYEQYF. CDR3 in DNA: TGTGCCAGCAGCTTATGGGCAGGATTAAGCTCCTACGAGCAGTACTTC.